These T cell receptor beta chains were read from a single sample in a study of cytomegalovirus exposure and HLA in healthy donors. Clones were read by immunoSEQ multiplex PCR, and TCRdb kept only the in-frame ones, dropping some. This sample carries 120,000 or so clones, 75% to 80% of them seen once, and the ten largest clones take 6% to 8%. What was sequenced was PBMCs. These receptors all come from a woman aged 35 to 49 in good health and CMV-seronegative. Each CDR3 is given with its conserved first and last residue. D genes are given only for firm matches. Clone size appears in some rows only: once, few, many, or a class for an expanded clone.

-	-	TRBJ2-7	TRBV27	CASSLRASSYEQYF	TGTGCCAGCAGTTTGAGGGCCAGCTCCTACGAGCAGTACTTC
-	-	TRBJ2-2	TRBV7-9	CASSLAGTGELFF	TGTGCCAGCAGCTTAGCCGGGACCGGGGAGCTGTTTTTT
-	few	TRBJ1-2	TRBV5-4	CASSLGRQSYTF	TGTGCCAGCAGCTTGGGTCGTCAGAGCTACACCTTC
-	-	TRBJ2-3	TRBV6-4	CASSDFPLADTQYF	TGTGCCAGCAGTGACTTCCCGCTCGCGGATACGCAGTATTTT
TRBD1	-	TRBJ2-3	TRBV25-1	CASSDGTGGSTDTQYF	TGTGCCAGCAGTGACGGGACAGGGGGAAGCACAGATACGCAGTATTTT
-	-	TRBJ2-7	TRBV4-3	CASSQVIGVNYEQYF	TGCGCCAGCAGCCAAGTGATCGGGGTTAATTACGAGCAGTACTTC
-	-	TRBJ2-2	TRBV7-2	CASSLIGGLYTGELFF	TGTGCCAGCAGCTTAATCGGAGGGTTGTACACCGGGGAGCTGTTTTTT
-	-	TRBJ1-2	TRBV6-1	CASSGTAIYGYTF	TGTGCCAGCAGTGGGACAGCAATCTATGGCTACACCTTC
-	once	TRBJ2-1	TRBV19	CASGDRYNEQFF	TGTGCCAGTGGAGACAGATACAATGAGCAGTTCTTC
TRBD1	-	TRBJ1-1	TRBV9	CASSVGDREVGAFF	TGTGCCAGCAGCGTAGGGGACAGGGAGGTAGGAGCTTTCTTT
-	-	TRBJ2-1	TRBV19	CASSIVAGNEQFF	TGTGCCAGTAGTATAGTTGCGGGCAATGAGCAGTTCTTC
-	-	TRBJ2-7	TRBV15	CATSKTSSYEQYF	TGTGCCACCAGCAAGACTAGTTCCTACGAGCAGTACTTC
-	-	TRBJ1-2	TRBV6-5	CASRPGASVYGYTF	TGTGCCAGCAGACCAGGGGCATCGGTCTATGGCTACACCTTC
-	-	TRBJ2-1	TRBV4-1	CASSQDGDSYNEQFF	TGCGCCAGCAGCCAAGATGGCGACAGCTACAATGAGCAGTTCTTC
TRBD2	-	TRBJ2-2	TRBV5-4	CASSLAGRVRVGGELFF	TGTGCCAGCAGCTTGGCCGGGAGGGTCCGAGTTGGCGGGGAGCTGTTTTTT
-	-	TRBJ2-6	TRBV5-4	CAGGAGNSGANVLTF	TGTGCCGGCGGGGCGGGGAACTCTGGGGCCAACGTCCTGACTTTC
-	-	TRBJ1-3	TRBV18	CASSPTEGNTIYF	TGTGCCAGCTCACCAACAGAAGGAAACACCATATATTTT
-	-	TRBJ2-1	TRBV28	CASRLDGVNEQFF	TGTGCCAGCAGGCTCGACGGAGTCAATGAGCAGTTCTTC
-	-	TRBJ2-1	TRBV28	CASLQNRDLQVKQFF	TGTGCCAGCTTACAGAACAGGGACCTCCAGGTTAAGCAGTTCTTC
TRBD2	-	TRBJ2-7	TRBV19	CASSIGRGGVSYEQYF	TGTGCCAGTAGTATTGGACGGGGAGGGGTCTCCTACGAGCAGTACTTC
TRBD1	-	TRBJ2-7	TRBV11-2	CASSLDHIGTGGINEQYF	TGTGCCAGCAGCTTAGATCACATCGGGACAGGGGGAATAAACGAGCAGTACTTC
-	-	TRBJ1-5	TRBV7-3	CASIPSGGSNQPQHF	TGTGCCAGCATCCCTTCCGGGGGTAGCAATCAGCCCCAGCATTTT
-	-	TRBJ2-5	TRBV20-1	CSALRGETQYF	TGCAGTGCTCTCAGGGGTGAGACCCAGTACTTC
TRBD1	-	TRBJ2-5	TRBV29-1	CSGADRVSETQYF	TGCAGCGGAGCTGACAGGGTCTCCGAGACCCAGTACTTC
TRBD2	-	TRBJ2-1	TRBV5-1	CASSLLSPRSGGLLNEQFF	TGCGCCAGCAGCCTCCTGTCCCCCCGTAGCGGGGGCCTTCTTAATGAGCAGTTCTTC
TRBD1	-	TRBJ2-1	TRBV10-1	CASSEQGAGNEQFF	TGCGCCAGCAGTGAACAGGGGGCTGGCAATGAGCAGTTCTTC
-	once	TRBJ1-5	TRBV6-5	CASSPSARGVQPQHF	TGTGCCAGCAGTCCTTCCGCGCGGGGTGTCCAGCCCCAGCATTTT
TRBD1	-	TRBJ2-7	TRBV7-9	CASSSDRGPSYEQYF	TGTGCCAGCAGCTCGGACAGGGGACCTTCCTACGAGCAGTACTTC
-	-	TRBJ2-7	TRBV10-3	CAISESGLPYEQYF	TGTGCCATCAGTGAATCTGGGCTTCCCTACGAGCAGTACTTC
-	-	TRBJ1-2	TRBV7-8	CASSLEYRTTGGCTF	TGTGCCAGCAGCTTAGAGTACAGGACGACGGGTGGCTGCACCTTC
TRBD1	-	TRBJ2-3	TRBV19	CASHHGTGPSDTQYF	TGTGCCAGTCACCACGGGACAGGGCCCTCAGATACGCAGTATTTT
-	-	TRBJ2-7	TRBV15	CATSRGGGQGSYEQYF	TGTGCCACCAGCAGAGGGGGGGGCCAGGGTTCCTACGAGCAGTACTTC
-	-	TRBJ1-5	TRBV7-8	CASSPGDNYQPQHF	TGTGCCAGCAGCCCAGGGGACAATTATCAGCCCCAGCATTTT
-	-	TRBJ1-6	TRBV6-1	CASSEGPGYDNSPLHF	TGTGCCAGCAGTGAAGGTCCAGGTTACGATAATTCACCCCTCCACTTT
-	few	TRBJ2-7	TRBV28	CASSLLASAYEQYF	TGTGCCAGCAGTTTATTGGCTAGCGCCTACGAGCAGTACTTC
-	once	TRBJ2-4	TRBV19	CASSGPTYRTKNIQYF	TGTGCCAGTAGTGGTCCGACCTACAGGACCAAAAACATTCAGTACTTC
TRBD2	-	TRBJ2-3	TRBV5-1	CASSLGGGSSDTQYF	TGCGCCAGCAGCTTGGGGGGCGGGAGTTCAGATACGCAGTATTTT
-	-	TRBJ2-6	TRBV18	CASSLAHSGANGLTF	TGTGCCAGCTCACTTGCCCACTCTGGGGCCAACGGCCTGACTTTC
TRBD1	-	TRBJ2-5	TRBV2	CASSATRTGIEQYF	TGTGCCAGCAGTGCGACGCGGACAGGGATTGAGCAGTACTTC
TRBD1	few	TRBJ2-3	TRBV10-2	CASEPGGSSRGRYF	TGCGCCAGCGAACCAGGGGGAAGTAGCCGAGGTCGGTATTTT
-	-	TRBJ2-1	TRBV10-1	CASSEPGEGYNEQFF	TGCGCCAGCAGTGAACCGGGAGAAGGCTACAATGAGCAGTTCTTC
TRBD2	-	TRBJ2-2	TRBV11-3	CASSPGTTLGGELFF	TGTGCCAGCAGCCCCGGGACTACTTTAGGCGGGGAGCTGTTTTTT
-	-	TRBJ1-2	TRBV25-1	CASSDQGHGYGHTF	TGTGCCAGCAGTGACCAGGGTCACGGCTATGGCCACACCTTC
-	-	TRBJ1-2	TRBV27	CASSLGHPTRGYGYTF	TGTGCCAGCAGTCTCGGACATCCCACGCGGGGCTATGGCTACACCTTC
TRBD1	-	TRBJ2-5	TRBV10-3	CAISSGTGATSGETQYF	TGTGCCATCAGTTCCGGGACAGGGGCCACCTCTGGGGAGACCCAGTACTTC
TRBD1	-	TRBJ2-7	TRBV7-9	CSSSSPGDRYYEQYF	TGTTCCAGCAGCTCACCGGGGGACAGGTACTACGAGCAGTACTTC
TRBD2	-	TRBJ2-1	TRBV27	CAYPGRVKREGGYYNEQFF	TGTGCCTATCCCGGAAGGGTTAAGCGGGAGGGCGGCTACTACAATGAGCAGTTCTTC
TRBD1	-	TRBJ1-1	TRBV2	CASREASGGGTEAFF	TGTGCCAGCAGGGAAGCCTCAGGGGGTGGCACTGAAGCTTTCTTT
TRBD1	-	TRBJ1-2	TRBV5-1	CASSSDRGLNYGYTF	TGCGCCAGCAGCTCCGACAGGGGGCTAAACTATGGCTACACCTTC
TRBD1	once	TRBJ1-1	TRBV5-1	CASSLAWTGDTEAFF	TGCGCCAGCAGCTTGGCCTGGACAGGGGACACTGAAGCTTTCTTT
-	-	TRBJ2-7	TRBV6-1	CASSELREQYF	TGTGCCAGCAGTGAATTACGGGAGCAGTACTTC
-	few	TRBJ2-1	TRBV20-1	CSASTSAEQFF	TGCAGTGCTTCGACTAGTGCTGAGCAGTTCTTC
TRBD2	-	TRBJ2-5	TRBV4-3	CASSRRVAGGPGETQYF	TGCGCCAGCAGCCGAAGAGTGGCGGGAGGGCCGGGAGAGACCCAGTACTTC
-	-	TRBJ2-5	TRBV28	CASSFRQANQETQYF	TGTGCCAGCAGTTTTCGGCAGGCTAACCAAGAGACCCAGTACTTC
-	-	TRBJ2-2	TRBV10-3	CAIRRGGGELFF	TGTGCCATCAGGCGAGGGGGCGGGGAGCTGTTTTTT
-	-	TRBJ2-7	TRBV10-3	CATSAAYEQYF	TGTGCCACCTCAGCGGCCTACGAGCAGTACTTC
TRBD1	-	TRBJ2-7	TRBV29-1	CSVYRGEQYF	TGCAGCGTTTACAGGGGCGAGCAGTACTTC